These 16 T cell receptor beta chains share one sample of origin, sequenced in a study of T cells after yellow fever vaccination (dated by TCRdb to the late 2010s). Library preparation was by 5' RACE. For sequencing, an Illumina HiSeq 2500 was employed. The public reads were reanalyzed by TCRdb: fastp trimming at Q25, MiXCR alignment, in-frame beta chains only. CDR3 protein duplicates are merged, each entry listing the most common genes and DNA. Within this sample are 500,000 to 700,000 distinct CDR3 sequences, with approximately 21% of them counted one time only. The top ten clones comprise around 15% of the sample. The sample's treatment or condition label, decoded: live attenuated yellow fever vaccine strain. This specimen consisted of PBMCs, obtained 15 days after the yellow fever booster vaccination. These TCRs come from a man aged 25 to 45 who received the YFV17D yellow fever vaccine.

The chain combines TRBV6-5 with TRBJ1-1, with a weak D call TRBD1 (6 bases). This CDR3 has 16 residues. Germline V gene sequence: CDR1 MNHEY, CDR2 SVGAGI. Trimming pared 2 bases from V and 1 base from J, leaving 14 bases between. This chain's CDR3 is CASSYAPNRANTEAFF. In DNA form, the CDR3 reads TGTGCCAGCAGTTACGCACCCAACAGGGCGAACACTGAAGCTTTCTTT.

In nucleotides, the CDR3 is TGTGCCAGCAGCCATGCTAAGACTAGCGGGAGCAATGAGCAGTTCTTC. It yields the protein CASSHAKTSGSNEQFF. The rearrangement uses TRBV14 and TRBJ2-1; TRBD2 matches 12 bases. The V gene end was trimmed by 3 bases and the J gene end by 6 bases; junction bases not matched to a gene: 6. The CDR3 extends over 16 amino acids. Germline values: CDR1 SGHDN, CDR2 FVKESK.

This clonotype came up many times. A junction boundary mismatches the germline segment, possibly from a read error. CDR3 region: CAISGGTGSCEQYF. The CDR3 nucleotides read TGTGCCATCAGTGGAGGGACAGGGTCTTGTGAGCAGTACTTC. V gene TRBV24-1 combines with J gene TRBJ2-7, with 9 positions matching TRBD1. CDR1 is KGHDR, CDR2 SFDVKD, per germline. The CDR3 is 14 residues long.

The chain links TRBV27 to TRBJ2-2; 9 positions match TRBD2. V dropped 5 bases and J dropped 4; count of bases not matched to a gene: 8. Per the germline V gene, CDR1 is MNHEY and CDR2 is SMNVEV (reference sequence). The CDR3 has 16 amino acids. The CDR3 region is CASSKRLAETTGELFF. The CDR3 nucleotides are TGTGCCAGCAGTAAGAGACTAGCGGAAACCACCGGGGAGCTGTTTTTT.

This clonotype was found a few times. V and J are TRBV19 and TRBJ2-7; 7 bases map to TRBD1. The germline V gene has CDR1 LNHDA and CDR2 SQIVND (reference sequence). The CDR3 has 12 residues. With 4 bases clipped from V and 6 bases from J, the junction kept 3 bases outside the gene matches. In DNA form, the CDR3 reads TGTGCCAGTAGTAGACCAGGGGGCGAGCAGTACTTC. Amino acids: CASSRPGGEQYF.

The chain combines TRBV7-2 with TRBJ2-3; TRBD2 aligns across 10 bases. This CDR3 comprises 16 residues. Looked up from germline, CDR1 is SGHTA and CDR2 is FQGNSA. V lost 4 bases, J lost 7 bases, and 11 bases stayed unmatched. Written as DNA, the CDR3 is TGTGCCAGCAGCTCAGAGGGGACTAGCGTCCGGAATACGCAGTATTTT. This encodes CASSSEGTSVRNTQYF.

This clonotype turned up a few times. V gene TRBV7-2 combines with J gene TRBJ1-2; D not resolved. The length of the CDR3 is 13 residues. From germline, CDR1 is SGHTA and CDR2 FQGNSA. V was clipped by 4 bases and J by 3 bases, with 9 bases between them. For the CDR3, the DNA is TGTGCCAGCAGCTCTAGTTACGACTATGGCTACACCTTC. Translated: CASSSSYDYGYTF.

This chain uses TRBV4-3 with TRBJ2-1; TRBD2 might be the D (5 bases). V lost 0 bases and J lost 7, with 7 bases in between. Looked up from germline, CDR1 is LGHNA and CDR2 is YSLEER. This CDR3 region has 13 residues. The CDR3 DNA reads as TGCGCCAGCAGCCAAGAAGTAGCGAATGAGCAGTTCTTC. Translation gives CASSQEVANEQFF.

This chain joins TRBV4-3 and TRBJ2-2, with D unresolved. Trimming left V 3 bases short and J 7 bases short, with 24 bases between. CDR1 and CDR2 from the germline V gene are LGHNA and YSLEER. The length of the CDR3 is 18 residues. In DNA form, the CDR3 reads TGCGCCAGCAGCCAGGATCGACTGCCAGTGCTGTGGTACGGGGAGCTGTTTTTT. It translates to CASSQDRLPVLWYGELFF.

This clonotype occurred a few times. V is TRBV7-8 and J is TRBJ2-1, with D perhaps being TRBD1 or TRBD2 (5 bases each). Trimming removed 2 bases at V and 3 bases at J, with 14 bases between. CDR1 is SGHVS, CDR2 FQNEAQ, per germline. The length of the CDR3 is 16 residues. The chain's CDR3 is CASSLRDRGFYNEQFF. The CDR3 nucleotides are TGTGCCAGCAGCTTAAGGGACCGCGGATTCTACAATGAGCAGTTCTTC. Full variable domain (outside the CDR3, taken from reference TRBV7-8 and TRBJ2-1): GAGVSQSPRYKVAKRGQDVALRCDPISGHVSLFWYQQALGQGPEFLTYFQNEAQLDKSGLPSDRFFAERPEGSVSTLKIQRTQQEDSAVYLCASSLRDRGFYNEQFFGPGTRLTVL.

This clonotype has just a few counts. The V call is TRBV12-3 or TRBV12-4, the J call TRBJ2-3, with unresolved D. V lost 5 bases and J 0 bases, leaving 15 bases between the germline ends. This CDR3 has 16 residues. The CDR3 DNA is TGTGCCAGCAGTCCTACGGTGGGCGGAAGCACAGATACGCAGTATTTT. Translation gives CASSPTVGGSTDTQYF.

This clonotype was seen at least ten times. This CDR3 reads CASSSTVYEQYF. The CDR3 DNA follows: TGTGCCAGCAGCTCGACAGTTTACGAGCAGTACTTC. The V gene is TRBV7-9, the J gene TRBJ2-7; perhaps TRBD1 as D (5 bases). V lost 4 bases to trimming and J lost 4 bases, with 8 bases between them. The CDR3 totals 12 residues. Germline loops: CDR1 SEHNR, CDR2 FQNEAQ (reference sequence).

V usage is TRBV11-2 and J usage is TRBJ2-3; 13 bases agree with TRBD2. Looked up from germline, CDR1 is SGHAT and CDR2 is FQNNGV. Losses at the gene ends were 2 bases for V and 6 bases for J; bases not matched to a gene: 11. The CDR3 length is 18 residues. The CDR3: CASSLPGTSGASLDTQYF. The CDR3 DNA reads as TGTGCCAGCAGCTTACCTGGGACTAGCGGGGCTAGTTTGGATACGCAGTATTTT.

The rearrangement uses TRBV15 and TRBJ2-3, with 8 nucleotides matching TRBD1. The germline CDR1 and CDR2 sequences are LNHNV and YYDKDF (reference sequence). V lost 0 bases, J lost 4 bases, and 3 bases stayed unmatched. The CDR3 length is 15 residues. The CDR3: CATSRDLQGADTQYF. The CDR3 DNA is TGTGCCACCAGCAGAGATTTACAGGGGGCAGATACGCAGTATTTT.

This clonotype was counted only a few times. The genes are TRBV7-8 and TRBJ1-6, with no clear D. The length of the CDR3 is 16 residues. The V end lost 1 base, the J end lost 10 bases, and 17 bases lay between the germline ends. Germline V gene sequence: CDR1 SGHVS, CDR2 FQNEAQ. As DNA, the CDR3 is TGTGCCAGCAGCTTAGGGAGAGGGTTTCGTAACTCACCCCTCCACTTT. Encoded protein: CASSLGRGFRNSPLHF.

The gene calls are TRBV29-1 and TRBJ2-5, with D tentatively TRBD2 (5 bases). The CDR3 totals 13 residues. With 8 bases removed from V and 1 base from J, the gap between germline ends came to 14 bases. Germline-derived CDR1 and CDR2 are SQVTM and ANQGSEA. The CDR3 reads CSQQLGSQETQYF. In DNA form, the CDR3 reads TGCAGCCAACAACTAGGAAGCCAAGAGACCCAGTACTTC.